The 3 T cell receptor beta chains presented below share a single source sample, sequenced in a study of T cell repertoires in cytomegalovirus infection. One entry per CDR3 protein results from TCRdb running MiXCR on the reads. The sample includes hundreds of thousands of distinct CDR3 sequences, about two fifths of them seen just once. No antigen has been identified for these receptors. Sequenced here: cultured PBMCs, sampled from culture after CMV antigen stimulation. These receptors were obtained from a human donor in good health (CMV status not recorded). Some clones in this sample may be carry-over from other donors' samples.

In DNA form, the CDR3 reads TGCGCCAGCAGCTTGCAACCGGGGCTAGTCCATGAGCAGTTCTTC. This sequence encodes CASSLQPGLVHEQFF. The chain couples TRBV5-1 to TRBJ2-1; D tentatively fits TRBD1 or TRBD2 (5 bases each). V was pared by 1 base and J by 8 bases, with 16 bases between. The CDR3 spans 15 residues. Germline values: CDR1 SGHRS, CDR2 YFSETQ. Supplemented by reference TRBV5-1 and TRBJ2-1, the full variable domain reads KAGVTQTPRYLIKTRGQQVTLSCSPISGHRSVSWYQQTPGQGLQFLFEYFSETQRNKGNFPGRFSGRQFSNSRSEMNVSTLELGDSALYLCASSLQPGLVHEQFFGPGTRLTVL.

The V call is TRBV6-5, the J call TRBJ1-5, with D tentatively TRBD1 (5 bases). Germline CDR1 MNHEY, CDR2 SVGAGI. The CDR3 is made up of 14 amino acids. V was trimmed by 6 bases and J by 5 bases, leaving 14 bases between them. CDR3 sequence reads: CASSPNGAHQPQHF. DNA of the CDR3: TGTGCCAGCAGCCCCAACGGGGCCCATCAGCCCCAGCATTTT.

This clonotype turned up a few times. The chain carries TRBV7-9 and TRBJ1-1, with D unresolved. Germline V gene data show CDR1 as SEHNR and CDR2 as FQNEAQ (reference sequence). This CDR3 contains 11 residues. Trimming took 5 bases from V and 2 from J, leaving 3 bases between them. The CDR3 region is CASSANTEAFF. The CDR3 coding sequence is TGTGCCAGCAGCGCTAACACTGAAGCTTTCTTT.